This TCR beta chain was documented in a study of blood T cell repertoires in COVID-19 (dated by TCRdb to 2018 to 2021). Regarding the complete study: Samples covering the acute and convalescent phases of COVID-19 were provided by collaborators in the United States, Italy and Spain. The material from the prospective study consisted of cDNA or gDNA derived from T cells, B-cell-depleted T cells, or PBMCs. The samples were drawn from two sources: the first 160 participants of the ongoing ImmuneRACE study, and over 1,000 subjects contributed by 6 global collaborators. Subjects who had been exposed to COVID-19, were actively infected with it, or had recovered from it provided the deeply sampled blood TCRbeta repertoires that made up the dataset. The sample metadata nearly always contained a de-identified subject ID, COVID-19 status, age in years and sex. The repertoires were made available in a free public database intended to serve as a resource for research on the immune response to SARS-CoV-2. Where available, HLA class I and class II types were obtained from metadata supplied by the sample provider rather than from assay-based typing.

The immunoSEQ Assay, a bias-controlled multiplex PCR, was used to amplify TCRbeta CDR3 regions from genomic DNA. In the authors' own workflow: Nucleated cell counts per sample were estimated from amplification of reference gene primers within the assay. Sequence reads were collapsed and filtered to measure the absolute abundance of every unique TCRbeta CDR3 rearrangement. Productive Simpson clonality was computed per sample as the square root of Simpson's diversity index over productive rearrangements. The source is immuneACCESS, and TCRdb retained only in-frame sequences with V and J called. Part of the clones is not carried over; for the studies checked, unresolved V genes explain less than half of this, and the remainder is unexplained. That table supplies the V and J calls and clone size; D and trimming were determined from the DNA. The sample yields approximately 260,000 clones; about 90% were counted once. The ten largest clonotypes hold under 2.5% of the sample.

Per the germline V gene (reference sequence), MNHEY is the CDR1 and SMNVEV is the CDR2. The CDR3, from cysteine to phenylalanine, totals 13 residues. Of the read, only the CDR3 DNA is kept; its 39 bases are in frame from base 1. V ends up 3 bases short and J 8 bases short, with an unmatched junction base count of 4. What the authors observed across the whole study: The amount of clinical and demographic metadata varied by source and participant and was provided uncurated.

Participants in the prospective study were aged roughly 18 to 100 years, lived in more than 20 United States geographic areas, and enrolled through a virtual design. To assign participants to cohorts, the prospective study relied on clinical history that participants themselves reported in a screening survey and a study questionnaire. Recovered participants in ImmuneRACE Cohort 3 were defined as having two consecutive negative NP/OP PCR tests, clearance from a healthcare professional, or resolution of symptoms. In the prospective study, whole blood, serum and a nasopharyngeal or oropharyngeal swab were collected from each participant by mobile phlebotomists. Additional blood draws and questionnaires over an approximately 2-month period could optionally be provided by prospective study participants. Prospective study blood samples were shipped either frozen or at room temperature before DNA extraction.

Worth noting for this clone: Its cognate antigen has yet to be identified. Per-nucleotide qualities are absent, and no much larger clonotype sits a single base away.

The source is a woman aged 18-29 years who had recovered from COVID-19. The sequence joins TRBV27 to TRBJ2-4, and TRBD2 aligns with 7 junction nucleotides. Sequenced material: PBMCs or T cells enriched from blood (not recorded which). The nucleotide sequence is TGTGCCAGCAGTTTGCGGGGGATCGACATTCAGTACTTC. The encoded protein is CASSLRGIDIQYF.